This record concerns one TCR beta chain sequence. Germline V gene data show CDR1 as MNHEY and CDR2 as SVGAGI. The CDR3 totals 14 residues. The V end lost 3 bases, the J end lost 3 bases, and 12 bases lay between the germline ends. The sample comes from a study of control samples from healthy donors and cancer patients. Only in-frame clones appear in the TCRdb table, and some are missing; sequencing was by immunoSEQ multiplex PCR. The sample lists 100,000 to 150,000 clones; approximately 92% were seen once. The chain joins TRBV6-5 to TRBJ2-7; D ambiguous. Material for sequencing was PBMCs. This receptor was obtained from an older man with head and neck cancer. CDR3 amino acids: CASSYFTSYYEQYF. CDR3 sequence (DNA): TGTGCCAGCAGTTATTTTACCTCGTACTACGAGCAGTACTTC.